This T cell receptor (beta chain) came from a study of identical twins (dated by TCRdb to 2016 to 2017). About the study as a whole: TCR alpha and beta repertoires from monozygotic twins, unrelated adults of various ages and cord blood were deep-sequenced to test whether fetal clonotypes persist. To rule out contamination, the twin experiments were replicated at different times with different library preparation protocols.

This clonotype was counted between two and nine times. The antigen it binds to is not known. Base-call qualities are not available, and no considerably larger clone is one nucleotide away. The germline V gene encodes CDR1 SQVTM and CDR2 ANQGSEA. The CDR3 starts with the cysteine, ends with the phenylalanine, and has 11 residues. The DNA shown is the 33-base CDR3, in frame from base 1. The junction shows trimming of 6 bases on V and 11 bases on J, plus 16 bases between the germline ends. Library creation used 5' RACE. TCRdb records Illumina HiSeq 2000 as the sequencer. Template switching added a universal primer binding site, and the final cDNA carried a unique molecular identifier that allowed TCR cDNA molecules to be counted accurately. Specific primers in the conserved constant-segment region were used to synthesize first-strand cDNA for TCR alpha and beta chains. To control for contamination, every cDNA library carried two barcodes: a SMART-Mk sample barcode plus Illumina barcodes. TruSeq adapter sequences along with Illumina sample barcodes were introduced in two successive PCR steps. TCR alpha and beta cDNA libraries were sequenced on the Illumina HiSeq platform with custom primers. For the original study's pipeline: Raw reads were processed with MiGEC to extract unique molecular identifiers, and MiXCR was used to determine CDR3 positions. For each individual, recombination models were inferred using an EM algorithm with the repgenHMM and IGoR tools. Shared clonotypes were analyzed with the tcR package in R, and sharing was normalized by the product of cloneset sizes. To study raw recombination without the effects of thymic and clonal selection, out-of-frame nonproductive sequences were analyzed. TCRdb trimmed public reads at Q25 via fastp, called clones via MiXCR and kept in-frame beta chains. Each entry merges the rows of one CDR3 protein and shows their most common DNA and genes. These V and J calls rely on TCRdb rather than the paper's analysis. The sample contains 1.5 million to 2 million distinct CDR3 sequences, less than 35% of them found a single time. Approximately 0.25% of the sample belongs to the ten largest clones.

Overall study results and their limits: Conclusions relied on cross-sectional statistical analysis, since the same donors could not be followed over many years. Out-of-frame TCR alpha sequences shared between twins showed an excess of low generation-probability sequences compared with coincidental sharing between unrelated individuals. Zero-insertion analyses could be partly confounded by invariant T cells such as MAIT and iNKT, although diverse VJ usage argued against such confounding for most clonotypes. Recombination models systematically underestimated out-of-frame TCR alpha sharing in monozygotic twins but agreed with sharing between unrelated individuals. Abundant cord blood beta clonotypes had fewer insertions, young adult naive repertoires showed a similar but weaker trend, and memory repertoires showed no such trend. Excess twin sharing in beta out-of-frame sequences was weaker because fewer shared sequences lowered the signal-to-noise ratio.

Every donor was a healthy Caucasian. The sample was cord blood. The receptor comes from a newborn girl in good health. The rearrangement joined TRBV29-1 to TRBJ2-5; tentative D gene TRBD1, with 6 bases matching. The encoded CDR3 is CSVRTGSEQYF. The DNA reads as follows: TGCAGCGTCCGCACAGGGAGTGAGCAGTACTTC.